This TCR beta chain emerged from a study of regulatory T cells in long-lasting Graves disease. Time point specified: newly diagnosed GD, antithyroid drugs for less than 3 months. Following extraction of RNA from PBMCs, that RNA was used to make the TCR library. Germline loops: CDR1 LNHDA, CDR2 SQIVND (reference sequence). The CDR3 covers 15 residues. The junction had 5 bases not matched to a gene; V was cut back by 3 bases and J by 6 bases. The TCR beta library used iRepertoire HTBI primers with Arm-PCR amplification of CDR3. TCRdb itself ran the multiplex PCR reads through MiXCR, one entry per CDR3 protein. Among about 420,000 distinct CDR3 sequences listed, roughly 15% were seen once. These data were likewise used in another study, on T cells in Graves' hyperthyroidism and ophthalmopathy. As reported in that work: Patients having uncontrolled infection, another autoimmune disease, pregnancy or lactation were not included.

The gene calls are TRBV19 and TRBJ2-2, with 9 positions matching TRBD1. The sample here was peripheral blood mononuclear cells (PBMCs), taken at new diagnosis, from a patient treated with antithyroid drugs. The receptor was derived from a woman younger than 30 with Graves disease. The CDR3 protein is CASSIWHRGPGELFF. DNA of the CDR3: TGTGCCAGTAGTATTTGGCACAGGGGGCCCGGGGAGCTGTTTTTT.